Below are 10 T cell receptor beta chains sequenced from a single sample in a study of OX40 agonist ivuxolimab in advanced cancers. Libraries came from the immunoSEQ multiplex PCR assay. In its TCRdb copy, this immuneACCESS table keeps in-frame sequences only and misses some clones. Where compared with another copy, unresolved V genes explain less than half of these, and the others have no known cause. Across this sample there are about 90,000 clones, with approximately 88% seen only once. Roughly 1.4% of the sample is held by the ten biggest clonotypes. The starting material was CD4+ or CD8+ T cells sorted from blood, obtained in a trial of the OX40 agonist ivuxolimab. The receptors were sampled from an adult with an advanced solid tumor such as melanoma, head and neck, liver or kidney cancer.

The chain combines TRBV6-5 with TRBJ1-1, with D perhaps TRBD1 (5 bases). The ends were cut back, 9 bases at V and 4 bases at J, with 9 bases in the middle. The germline V gene has CDR1 MNHEY and CDR2 SVGAGI. The CDR3 length is 11 residues. The CDR3 nucleotides are TGTGCCAGTCAGGGACGCACTGAAGCTTTCTTT. It is translated as CASQGRTEAFF.

The chain recombines TRBV7-2 with TRBJ2-1; no reliable D call. V lost 7 bases and J lost 4, with 11 bases in between. This CDR3 comprises 13 residues. The germline gives CDR1 SGHTA, CDR2 FQGNSA. CDR3 sequence (DNA): TGTGCCAGCACCCCCGTCCCATACAATGAGCAGTTCTTC. Its protein product is CASTPVPYNEQFF.

The rearrangement uses TRBV28 and TRBJ1-2; D remains unclear. V was shortened by 5 bases and J by 2 bases, with 15 bases between the two germline ends. The germline CDR1 and CDR2 sequences are MDHEN and SYDVKM. The CDR3 spans 15 residues. CDR3 DNA sequence: TGTGCCAGCAGTCCCCGCCTCCAGACCAACTATGGCTACACCTTC. This encodes CASSPRLQTNYGYTF.

CDR3 nucleotides: TGTGCCAGCACTCCAAATGCAGGGGATGGCTACACCTTC. This sequence encodes CASTPNAGDGYTF. The chain couples TRBV5-5 to TRBJ1-2, with D tentatively TRBD1 (6 bases). Germline V lookup: CDR1 SGHKS, CDR2 YYEKEE (reference sequence). With 6 bases removed from V and 6 bases from J, the gap between germline ends came to 15 bases. The CDR3 is made up of 13 amino acids.

The chain carries TRBV6-6 and TRBJ1-5; D not resolved. The CDR3 extends over 15 amino acids. Trimming took off 0 bases at V and 0 bases at J, with 6 bases between the two ends. Germline V CDR1 and CDR2: MNHNY, SVGAGI (reference sequence). The CDR3 DNA reads TGTGCCAGCAGTTACTCGAGAGCTAGCAATCAGCCCCAGCATTTT. Encoded protein: CASSYSRASNQPQHF.

The J gene is TRBJ2-7, the V gene TRBV2; no firm D call. V lost 1 base, J lost 3 bases, and 4 bases lay in between. This CDR3 has 12 residues. Germline CDR1 is SNHLY and CDR2 is FYNNEI. In DNA form, the CDR3 reads TGTGCCAGCAGTGAAGAAGTCTACGAGCAGTACTTC. It translates to CASSEEVYEQYF.

This clone has only a few counts. The genes are TRBV28 and TRBJ1-2; possibly TRBD1 for D (5 bases). The CDR3 has 15 amino acids. Trimming pared 3 bases from V and 4 bases from J, leaving 15 bases between. CDR1 MDHEN and CDR2 SYDVKM come from the germline V gene. CDR3 sequence: CASSFPQGLIYGYTF. In DNA, the CDR3 is TGTGCCAGCAGTTTTCCCCAGGGACTGATCTATGGCTACACCTTC.

The rearrangement uses TRBV5-5 and TRBJ2-2, with 12 bases aligning to TRBD1. J was trimmed by 4 bases and V by 4 bases; bases with no gene match: 5. Germline loops: CDR1 SGHKS, CDR2 YYEKEE (reference sequence). CDR3 size: 16 residues. The CDR3 spells CASSPGTGGATGELFF. The CDR3, as DNA: TGTGCCAGCAGCCCCGGGACAGGGGGCGCCACCGGGGAGCTGTTTTTT.

V and J are TRBV4-3 and TRBJ1-2, with TRBD1 as a possible D gene (5 bases). This CDR3 contains 16 residues. Germline CDR1 is LGHNA and CDR2 is YSLEER. V was shortened by 1 base and J by 7 bases, with 19 bases between the two germline ends. CDR3 nucleotides: TGCGCCAGCAGCCAAGCGGGACCGAGAATTCACTCTGGCTACACCTTC. This sequence encodes CASSQAGPRIHSGYTF.

The V call is TRBV7-2, the J call TRBJ2-1, with D perhaps being TRBD1 or TRBD2 (5 bases each). V gave up 5 bases and J gave up 7 bases, with 15 bases separating them. Germline V gene sequence: CDR1 SGHTA, CDR2 FQGNSA. The CDR3 extends over 14 amino acids. The DNA for the CDR3 is TGTGCCAGCAGCATGGGACCTCTTGGGAATGAGCAGTTCTTC. Its translation is CASSMGPLGNEQFF.